These T cell receptor beta chains were read from a single sample in a study of tumor and adjacent non-tumor tissue in lung cancer. TCRdb re-analysed the multiplex PCR reads in MiXCR, keeping a single row per CDR3 protein. Altogether 69,000 or so distinct CDR3 sequences are present, around three quarters being singletons, with the ten largest covering 28%. The sample comprised lung tumor tissue. Receptors were obtained from a man in his 60s with non-small cell lung cancer. The CDR3 runs from the conserved cysteine through the conserved F or W. A D gene is named only where the DNA matches it firmly. Clone size, where shown, is once, few, many, or a class for clones that have expanded.

V gene,D gene,clone size,J gene,CDR3 DNA,CDR3 protein
TRBV28,-,few,TRBJ1-6,TGTGCCAGCAGTCCCGGGATAGGGAAATATAATTCACCCCTCCACTTT,CASSPGIGKYNSPLHF
TRBV6-2/TRBV6-3,TRBD2,-,TRBJ2-7,TGTGCCAGCAGTTATGGGGCGGGGGGCTACGAGGAGTATTTC,CASSYGAGGYEEYF
TRBV5-5,-,-,TRBJ2-2,TGTGCCAGAGGCACCTGGACGGTAAACACCGGGGAGCTGTTTTTT,CARGTWTVNTGELFF
TRBV20-1,-,-,TRBJ1-5,TGCAGTGCTGACCAATCTAACAATCAGCCCCAGCGTTTT,CSADQSNNQPQRF
TRBV20-1,TRBD2,-,TRBJ2-7,TGCAGTGCGGGAAATAGACTAGCGGGAGTTAACGAGCAGTACTTC,CSAGNRLAGVNEQYF
TRBV29-1,TRBD2,-,TRBJ2-4,TGCTGCGTGGAGACTAGCGGAAACATTCCGTACTTC,CCVETSGNIPYF
TRBV29-1,-,-,TRBJ2-5,TGCTGCGTTTCGGACCGATACCAAGAGACCCAGTACTTC,CCVSDRYQETQYF
TRBV10-3,TRBD1,once,TRBJ2-6,TGTGCCATCACCGGAGAGGGACAGGGGGCTAGGGCCAACGTCCTGACTTTT,CAITGEGQGARANVLTF
TRBV29-1,-,-,TRBJ1-1,TGCAGCGTTGAGGTCCCCGGGTTTAGTGAAGCTATCTTT,CSVEVPGFSEAIF
TRBV14,-,few,TRBJ1-1,TGTGCCAGCAGCCGAAAACTCCCAGGGGTTAGTAACACTGAAGCTTTCTTT,CASSRKLPGVSNTEAFF
TRBV5-5,-,-,TRBJ1-1,TGTGCCAGGAGCAGCGACAGGTTCAGAACTGAAGCTTTCTTT,CARSSDRFRTEAFF
TRBV20-1,TRBD2,-,TRBJ2-4,TGCAGTATTAGAGATAGGGAGGGGTCCGGCGCCAAAAACATTCAGTACTTC,CSIRDREGSGAKNIQYF
TRBV12-3/TRBV12-4,TRBD1,-,TRBJ2-3,TGTACCAGCAGTCTGACCGGGACAGGGAGGACAGATACGCAGTATTTT,CTSSLTGTGRTDTQYF
TRBV11-1,-,-,TRBJ2-7,TGTGCCAGCAGCGCCCTGGACAGAGGCCAGAACAAGCAGTACTTC,CASSALDRGQNKQYF
TRBV12-3/TRBV12-4,TRBD2,-,TRBJ2-7,TGTGTCAGCATAAGCAGCGGGAACGAGCAGTACTTC,CVSISSGNEQYF
TRBV20-1,-,-,TRBJ2-3,TGCGGCTGCTGTAGTGGGTCAGATACGCAGTATTTT,CGCCSGSDTQYF
TRBV29-1,-,-,TRBJ2-5,TGCAGAGTTGGCGAAGAGACCCAGTACTTC,CRVGEETQYF
TRBV6-1,-,-,TRBJ1-1,TGTGCAAGCACCTCCAGGGTGAAATATGAAGCTTTCTTT,CASTSRVKYEAFF
TRBV30,TRBD2,-,TRBJ2-1,TGTGCCCGGAGTCCCCCGATGGCTAGCGGTGCGGGGCAGTTCTTC,CARSPPMASGAGQFF
TRBV6-5,-,-,TRBJ2-4,TGTGCCAGCAGTTACAACCGGGGTTCGGAGACCATTCAGTACTTC,CASSYNRGSETIQYF
TRBV10-3,-,-,TRBJ2-5,TGTGCCATGGGTGACGAACTAGGCAAAGAAGAGACCCAGTACTTC,CAMGDELGKEETQYF
TRBV20-1,-,-,TRBJ2-7,TGCAGTGCCCAACGGGACAACTCACAGTACTTC,CSAQRDNSQYF
TRBV29-1,-,-,TRBJ2-7,TGCAGCGCTCAGGGAGGCAGGGGTGGCTTCGAGCAGTACTTC,CSAQGGRGGFEQYF
TRBV11-3,TRBD1,once,TRBJ1-5,TGTGGCAGCAGTTTAGTTCGCAGGGGGACCAATCAGCCTCAGCATTTT,CGSSLVRRGTNQPQHF
TRBV6-5,TRBD1,-,TRBJ1-2,TGTGCCAGCAAACAAAGGGCCAGGGGGCGCCAAGGATACACCTTC,CASKQRARGRQGYTF
TRBV29-1,-,-,TRBJ2-7,TGCTGCGTCTACGGGGAAGTATTTTCCTACGAGCAGTACTTC,CCVYGEVFSYEQYF
TRBV14,TRBD2,-,TRBJ2-1,TGTGCCAGCTGCCAAGACCGACTAGCGGGAGTAGGGAATGAGCAGTTCTTC,CASCQDRLAGVGNEQFF
TRBV6-1,-,few,TRBJ2-1,TGTGCCAGCAGTGTCGATCCCCTCGCACCCGAGCAATTCTTC,CASSVDPLAPEQFF